Shown below are 12 T cell receptor beta chains from a single sample sequenced in a study of T-cell reconstitution after alpha-beta-depleted transplantation in children. A library of TCRbeta sequences, prepared with unique molecular identifiers, was generated. A single record per CDR3 protein comes from TCRdb applying MiXCR to the PCR reads. The table records under 350,000 distinct CDR3 sequences, roughly 9.5% of them present only once. Specimen: PBMCs from the stem cell graft donor, collected from the stem cell graft. The receptors were sampled from a human donor who donated a stem cell graft to a child with SCID.

There are many counts of this clonotype. The chain carries TRBV7-9 and TRBJ2-1; 7 nucleotides match TRBD1. The trim removed 10 bases at V and 5 bases at J, leaving 8 bases unmatched. Germline V gene lookup returns CDR1 SEHNR and CDR2 FQNEAQ (reference sequence). The CDR3 spans 13 residues. In DNA, the CDR3 is TGTGCCACTACTATCGACAGGGACAATGAGCAGTTCTTC. Translating gives CATTIDRDNEQFF.

In this sample, this clonotype turned up many times. The DNA of the CDR3 is TGCGCCAGCAGTGAACAGGCGACCCCGTGGAATAATTCACCCCTCCACTTT. It is translated as CASSEQATPWNNSPLHF. The rearrangement uses TRBV5-1 and TRBJ1-6, with TRBD1 as a possible D gene (5 bases). The CDR3 contains 17 residues. V was cut by 5 bases and J by 5 bases, with 20 bases left in between. Germline CDR1 and CDR2: SGHRS and YFSETQ.

This clonotype was seen at least ten times. CDR3 loop: CASSAQTAAGEKLFF. In DNA, the CDR3 is TGTGCCAGCAGCGCCCAGACAGCGGCGGGCGAAAAACTGTTTTTT. The V call is TRBV13, the J call TRBJ1-4; a weak D match, TRBD1 (5 bases). The CDR3 is 15 residues long. Germline V gene data show CDR1 as PRHDT and CDR2 as FYEKMQ (reference sequence). Trimming removed 5 bases from V and 8 bases from J, with 18 bases in between.

This clonotype has at least ten counts. The chain has TRBV29-1 and TRBJ2-7; D is ambiguous. The germline V gene has CDR1 SQVTM and CDR2 ANQGSEA. This CDR3 has 12 residues. Between the trimmed V and J ends, which lost 4 bases and 2 bases, there was a span of 9 bases. Written as DNA, the CDR3 is TGCAGCGTTGGCCAGACAACCTACGAGCAGTACTTC. It is translated as CSVGQTTYEQYF.

The chain couples TRBV12-3 or TRBV12-4 to TRBJ2-7; D perhaps matches TRBD1 (6 bases). This CDR3 spans 15 amino acids. Trimming stripped 5 bases from V and 2 bases from J, with 16 bases between. Here the CDR3 reads CASSPGLRGTYEQYF. The CDR3 nucleotides read TGTGCCAGCAGTCCCGGCTTAAGGGGGACCTACGAGCAGTACTTC.

This clonotype was picked up many times. The V gene is TRBV10-3, the J gene TRBJ2-3, with 15 bases identical to TRBD2. Germline lookup yields CDR1 ENHRY and CDR2 SYGVKD. The CDR3 has 17 amino acids. V lost 6 bases and J lost 2; bases outside the gene matches: 6. The CDR3 sequence is CAISPGLAGGSTDTQYF. The CDR3 region has the DNA TGTGCCATCAGCCCGGGACTAGCGGGGGGTTCCACAGATACGCAGTATTTT.

J is TRBJ2-1 and V is TRBV5-1, with TRBD2 matching over 8 bases. This CDR3 is built from 15 residues. The V and J ends lost 2 bases and 5 bases, in that order; junction bases with no gene match: 6. From germline, CDR1 is SGHRS and CDR2 YFSETQ. CDR3 sequence (DNA): TGCGCCAGCAGCTTTCGGGGGGGCGTTGACAATGAGCAGTTCTTC. As protein: CASSFRGGVDNEQFF.

This clonotype has a count of ten or more. This chain links TRBV6-1 with TRBJ2-5, with D tentatively TRBD2 (5 bases). The germline gives CDR1 MNHNS, CDR2 SASEGT. The germline V and J ends were trimmed by 5 bases and 5 bases, with 15 bases remaining between them. This CDR3 has 14 residues. CDR3 DNA: TGTGCCAGCAGTAGAACTCGGGGTGCGGAGACCCAGTACTTC. Encoded protein: CASSRTRGAETQYF.

V and J are TRBV20-1 and TRBJ1-5, with unresolved D. Per the germline V gene, CDR1 is DFQATT and CDR2 is SNEGSKA (reference sequence). The CDR3 loop spans 14 amino acids. The V end was cut by 3 bases, the J end by 0 bases, with 9 bases between. CDR3 sequence (DNA): TGCAGTGCTAGGAATCGGGGTAGCAATCAGCCCCAGCATTTT. It is translated as CSARNRGSNQPQHF.

The chain is built from TRBV6-6 and TRBJ1-2, with D uncertain. Germline V gene sequence: CDR1 MNHNY, CDR2 SVGAGI (reference sequence). Trimming took 5 bases from V and 7 from J, leaving 8 bases between them. The CDR3 has 11 amino acids. CDR3 in amino acids: CASSPGSGYTF. The DNA for the CDR3 is TGTGCCAGCAGTCCCGGATCTGGCTACACCTTC.

The rearrangement joins TRBV7-8 to TRBJ2-7; D tentatively reads TRBD1 or TRBD2 (5 bases each). The CDR3 extends over 14 amino acids. Trimming removed 5 bases from V and 5 bases from J, with 16 bases in between. Germline values: CDR1 SGHVS, CDR2 FQNEAQ. The CDR3 reads CASSSRPWGNEQYF. CDR3 DNA: TGTGCCAGCAGCAGCCGCCCTTGGGGGAACGAGCAGTACTTC.

This clonotype was seen a handful of times. The DNA of the CDR3 is TGTGCCAGCACGACCGGGACTAGCTTGTTCTTC. Amino acid sequence: CASTTGTSLFF. This chain uses TRBV5-5 with TRBJ2-1, with 9 bases lining up with TRBD2. This CDR3 region has 11 residues. The ends lost 6 bases at V and 15 bases at J; junction bases unmatched: 7. Germline CDR1 reads SGHKS; CDR2 reads YYEKEE (reference sequence).